Following are 12 T cell receptor beta chains from one sample sequenced in a study of cytomegalovirus exposure and HLA in healthy donors. Assay: immunoSEQ multiplex PCR; the TCRdb copy retains only in-frame clones and omits some. The sample contains over 150,000 clones, 70% to 90% of which appear only once. Source material: PBMCs. These receptors came from a man between 18 and 29 years old in good health and CMV-seropositive.

J is TRBJ2-1 and V is TRBV5-1; 8 bases map to TRBD2. Trimming removed 7 bases from V and 5 bases from J; junction bases left unmatched: 8. This CDR3 has 14 residues. CDR1 is SGHRS and CDR2 is YFSETQ in the germline V gene. CDR3 sequence reads: CASGPGLGDNEQFF. CDR3 DNA sequence: TGCGCCAGCGGACCGGGACTAGGGGACAATGAGCAGTTCTTC.

The gene calls are TRBV9 and TRBJ1-1; 8 bases match TRBD1. Germline lookup yields CDR1 SGDLS and CDR2 YYNGEE. V shed 4 bases and J 2 bases; nucleotides not matched to a gene: 4. The CDR3 consists of 14 residues. CDR3 sequence: CASSLGQANTEAFF. Written as DNA, the CDR3 is TGTGCCAGCAGCCTGGGACAGGCTAACACTGAAGCTTTCTTT.

The chain links TRBV18 to TRBJ2-3; 13 bases match TRBD2. The ends lost 3 bases at V and 3 bases at J; junction bases unmatched: 6. The germline gives CDR1 KGHSH, CDR2 LQKENI. The length of the CDR3 is 17 residues. The CDR3 spells CASSPGLAGTATDTQYF. CDR3 bases: TGTGCCAGCTCACCGGGACTAGCGGGAACCGCAACAGATACGCAGTATTTT.

V gene TRBV7-2 combines with J gene TRBJ2-1, with TRBD1 matching over 7 bases. Germline values: CDR1 SGHTA, CDR2 FQGNSA. Losses at the gene ends were 4 bases for V and 4 bases for J; bases not matched to a gene: 1. The CDR3 covers 13 residues. The CDR3 DNA reads TGTGCCAGCAGCTCGACAGGGTACAATGAGCAGTTCTTC. The encoded protein is CASSSTGYNEQFF. Using reference TRBV7-2 and TRBJ2-1 for the parts outside the CDR3, the full variable domain is GAGVSQSPSNKVTEKGKDVELRCDPISGHTALYWYRQSLGQGLEFLIYFQGNSAPDKSGLPSDRFSAERTGGSVSTLTIQRTQQEDSAVYLCASSSTGYNEQFFGPGTRLTVL.

The chain employs TRBV19 and TRBJ1-5; D is ambiguous. The V end lost 1 base, the J end lost 7 bases, and 17 bases lay between the germline ends. The length of the CDR3 is 16 residues. Germline CDR1 and CDR2: LNHDA and SQIVND (reference sequence). CDR3 DNA sequence: TGTGCCAGTAGTATAGTTGGGCCGGTAAATCTCCAGCCCCAGCATTTT. It codes for CASSIVGPVNLQPQHF.

V is TRBV7-6 and J is TRBJ2-3; the D gene is possibly TRBD2 (6 bases). The V and J ends lost 1 base and 2 bases respectively, with 10 bases between them. The CDR3 spans 15 residues. Germline CDR1 is SGHVS and CDR2 is FNYEAQ. The CDR3 nucleotides read TGTGCCAGCAGCTTAGTAGGAGGGGTCACAGATACGCAGTATTTT. It specifies CASSLVGGVTDTQYF.

Here the CDR3 DNA reads TGTGCCAGCAGCCCGGGACAGGCCGCAGCTAACTATGGCTACACCTTC. Translating gives CASSPGQAAANYGYTF. This rearrangement joins TRBV11-2 to TRBJ1-2, with 8 bases matching TRBD1. Germline CDR1 reads SGHAT; CDR2 reads FQNNGV. V shed 5 bases, J shed 0 bases, and the junction held 8 bases outside the gene matches. CDR3 length: 16 residues.

V gene TRBV7-6 combines with J gene TRBJ2-7; 8 positions agree with TRBD1. The germline gives CDR1 SGHVS, CDR2 FNYEAQ. The CDR3 is 14 amino acids. Trimming removed 4 bases from V and 3 bases from J; junction bases left unmatched: 5. The CDR3 spells CASSSGQEYYEQYF. CDR3 nucleotide sequence: TGTGCCAGCAGCTCGGGACAGGAATACTACGAGCAGTACTTC.

The gene calls are TRBV4-3 and TRBJ2-2; 13 bases agree with TRBD2. This CDR3 spans 17 amino acids. V lost 1 base to trimming and J lost 4 bases; unmatched junction nucleotides: 3. Germline CDR1 LGHNA, CDR2 YSLEER. The CDR3 nucleotides read TGCGCCAGCAGCCAAGGACTAGCGGGAGGCCCCACCGGGGAGCTGTTTTTT. Residues: CASSQGLAGGPTGELFF.

V usage is TRBV4-1 and J usage is TRBJ1-5, with D hard to call. The V gene's germline CDR1 is MGHRA and CDR2 YSYEKL. The CDR3 is 16 residues long. V lost 4 bases and J lost 5, with 18 bases in between. The DNA for the CDR3 is TGCGCCAGCAGCCCCCCGGCTGCGGGCGCACATCAGCCCCAGCATTTT. Translated: CASSPPAAGAHQPQHF.

This chain connects TRBV18 to TRBJ2-5; D perhaps matches TRBD2 (7 bases). Germline V gives CDR1 KGHSH, CDR2 LQKENI. This CDR3 region has 13 residues. V lost 6 bases and J lost 5, with 13 bases in between. The CDR3 sequence is CASSQWGGETQYF. The CDR3 coding sequence is TGTGCCAGCTCCCAGTGGGGGGGCGAGACCCAGTACTTC.

V usage is TRBV5-6 and J usage is TRBJ2-7; D unclear. Germline CDR1 is SGHDT and CDR2 is YYEEEE. The CDR3 has 15 residues. V lost 0 bases and J 0 bases, leaving 10 bases between the germline ends. The CDR3 nucleotides read TGTGCCAGCAGCTTGGCCGTCTCCCCCTCCTACGAGCAGTACTTC. This codes for CASSLAVSPSYEQYF.